This note documents a single TCR beta chain sequence. Germline CDR1 and CDR2: SGHRS and YFSETQ. This CDR3 has 15 amino acids. Researchers ran eight separate cDNA reactions for each sample. TCRdb reworked the 5' RACE reads into one entry per CDR3 protein, no DNA. The sample includes more than 300,000 distinct CDR3 sequences. The record originates from a study of monozygotic twins with inflammatory bowel disease. V usage is TRBV5-1 and J usage is TRBJ2-7; TCRdb names TRBD1, which stays unverified in the absence of DNA. The sample comprised blood. This receptor was taken from a human donor with ulcerative colitis or Crohn's disease, or a healthy co-twin of an affected twin (not recorded which). Here the CDR3 reads CASSYGTGRTYEQYF.